Shown below are 15 T cell receptor beta chains from a single sample sequenced in a study of tumor-infiltrating lymphocytes in primary liver carcinoma. A primer in the constant region served to generate TCR beta cDNA from 500 ng of total RNA. Library construction for TCR beta comprised three nested multiplex PCR rounds performed with slightly modified ARM-PCR. TRBV1-TRBV30 forward primers paired with a C-beta reverse primer drove the first two PCR rounds, about 9 cycles each. One entry per CDR3 protein, called by TCRdb with MiXCR from the multiplex PCR reads. In the table there are about 120,000 distinct CDR3 sequences, approximately 71% of which are singletons. Without any cell sorting, roughly 18-31 mg of bulk tissue yielded co-extracted RNA and DNA. The specimen sequenced was tumor-adjacent normal liver tissue. Source of these receptors: a woman aged 60-75 years with primary liver carcinoma and hepatitis B virus infection.

The chain employs TRBV11-2 and TRBJ2-1; a weak D match, TRBD2 (6 bases). From germline, CDR1 is SGHAT and CDR2 FQNNGV. The CDR3 runs 17 residues. The V and J ends lost 5 bases and 1 base respectively, with 18 bases between them. CDR3 sequence (DNA): TGTGCCAGCAGCGCAGCGGGTTTGGGGGATTCCTACAATGAGCAGTTCTTC. Its translation is CASSAAGLGDSYNEQFF.

As to this clonotype: An end of the junction does not agree with germline; a read error may underlie this. J is TRBJ2-7 and V is TRBV6-5, with TRBD2 identical over 10 bases. The V gene's germline CDR1 is MNHEY and CDR2 SVGAGI. The CDR3 contains 15 residues. The CDR3: CASSYKRGGSHEQYF. The CDR3 DNA is TGTGCCAGCAGTTACAAGCGGGGGGGCTCCCACGAGCAGTACTTC.

The table lists this clonotype with a count of one. Just one base apart from a much larger clone, this may be a read error. The chain carries TRBV28 and TRBJ1-1; 8 bases fit TRBD1. Germline V gives CDR1 MDHEN, CDR2 SYDVKM. The CDR3 consists of 18 residues. The junction had 17 bases not matched to a gene; V was cut back by 7 bases and J by 1 base. CDR3 sequence: CASNQFRDRRQANTEAFF. CDR3 sequence (DNA): TGTGCCAGCAATCAATTCCGGGACAGGAGACAGGCGAACACTGAAGCTTTCTTT.

As concerns this clonotype: As the CDR3 is not closed by the conserved phenylalanine or tryptophan, this likely results from a read error. The CDR3 bases are TGTGCCAGCAGCTTAGACGGACAGGGGACGGTTAATGAGCAGTTCTTA. Encoded protein: CASSLDGQGTVNEQFL. V gene TRBV11-3 combines with J gene TRBJ2-1; TRBD1 matches 9 bases. The ends lost 0 bases at V and 7 bases at J; junction bases unmatched: 7. The CDR3 covers 16 residues. CDR1 is SGHNT and CDR2 is YENEEA in the germline V gene.

The chain has TRBV18 and TRBJ2-7, with D tentatively TRBD1 or TRBD2 (5 bases each). V was cut by 4 bases and J by 2 bases, with 15 bases left in between. Per the germline V gene, CDR1 is KGHSH and CDR2 is LQKENI. This CDR3 contains 15 residues. The CDR3 DNA is TGTGCCAGCTCACTAAGTTCCGGGACCCCCTACGAGCAGTACTTC. It specifies CASSLSSGTPYEQYF. Full variable domain (rest looked up from reference TRBV18 and TRBJ2-7): NAGVMQNPRHLVRRRGQEARLRCSPMKGHSHVYWYRQLPEEGLKFMVYLQKENIIDESGMPKERFSAEFPKEGPSILRIQQVVRGDSAAYFCASSLSSGTPYEQYFGPGTRLTVT.

Worth noting for this clonotype: This clone may be a read error of a much larger clone one base away. The chain joins TRBV28 to TRBJ2-2, with 12 bases aligning to TRBD2. The CDR3 is made up of 17 amino acids. The junction had 8 bases not matched to a gene; V was cut back by 6 bases and J by 3 bases. Germline values: CDR1 MDHEN, CDR2 SYDVKM. In DNA form, the CDR3 reads TGTGCCAGCAGACCCCTAGCGGGAGGGTCACACACCGGGGAGCTGTTTTTT. It encodes CASRPLAGGSHTGELFF.

In this sample, this clonotype turned up many times. CDR3 amino acids: CASSPLQGYRGEAFF. CDR3 nucleotides: TGTGCCAGCAGCCCATTACAGGGGTATCGAGGAGAAGCTTTCTTT. The chain joins TRBV7-8 to TRBJ1-1, with 7 bases lining up with TRBD1. Germline values: CDR1 SGHVS, CDR2 FQNEAQ. This CDR3 contains 15 residues. V shed 5 bases and J 8 bases; nucleotides not matched to a gene: 14.

The CDR3 DNA is TGTGCCAGCAGCCCTGACAGGGCGAACACCGGGGTGCCTTTTTTT. Amino acids: CASSPDRANTGVPFF. The chain has TRBV11-2 and TRBJ2-2, with 7 bases matching TRBD1. The germline CDR1 and CDR2 sequences are SGHAT and FQNNGV. The V gene end was trimmed by 5 bases and the J gene end by 17 bases; junction bases not matched to a gene: 20. CDR3 size: 15 residues.

This clonotype occurred a few times. This sequence joins TRBV28 and TRBJ1-1; D is uncertain. The V end was cut by 3 bases, the J end by 6 bases, with 8 bases between. CDR3 length: 12 amino acids. Per germline, CDR1 MDHEN and CDR2 SYDVKM. This CDR3 reads CASSLPLSEAFF. As DNA, the CDR3 is TGTGCCAGCAGTTTGCCCCTTTCTGAAGCTTTCTTT.

This chain joins TRBV4-2 and TRBJ2-2; either TRBD1 or TRBD2 may fit D (6 bases each). The CDR3 spans 18 residues. The V gene's germline CDR1 is LGHNA and CDR2 YNFKEQ. Between the trimmed V and J ends, which lost 1 base and 9 bases, there was a span of 24 bases. This CDR3 reads CASSQAFRGGGVTRELFF. Written as DNA, the CDR3 is TGTGCCAGCAGCCAAGCGTTCCGAGGGGGAGGCGTTACAAGGGAGCTGTTTTTT.

Details on this clonotype: At one of its ends the junction is not consistent with the germline gene, which may arise from a read error. J is TRBJ2-1 and V is TRBV5-1; unclear D gene. Germline CDR1 SGHRS, CDR2 YFSETQ. This CDR3 is built from 13 residues. CDR3 sequence (DNA): TGCGCCAGCAGCACCGGAATATACAATGAGCAGCTCTTC. Its protein is CASSTGIYNEQLF.

This clonotype occurred many times. This chain links TRBV7-8 with TRBJ2-2; the match to TRBD1 covers 7 bases. The germline V gene has CDR1 SGHVS and CDR2 FQNEAQ. This CDR3 comprises 16 residues. J gave up 2 bases and V 5 bases, and 8 bases lay outside the gene matches. The CDR3 DNA is TGTGCCAGCAGCACCAGGACAGGACATAACACCGGGGAGCTGTTTTTT. This translates into CASSTRTGHNTGELFF.

This clonotype was detected many times. The chain has TRBV29-1 and TRBJ2-5; 8 nucleotides match TRBD1. The germline gives CDR1 SQVTM, CDR2 ANQGSEA. The CDR3 runs 14 residues. The CDR3 loop is CSSGTGGAQETQYF. In DNA form, the CDR3 reads TGCAGTTCCGGGACAGGAGGGGCTCAGGAGACCCAGTACTTC. The full variable domain, rest sourced from reference TRBV29-1 and TRBJ2-5, is SAVISQKPSRDICQRGTSLTIQCQVDSQVTMMFWYRQQPGQSLTLIATANQGSEATYESGFVIDKFPISRPNLTFSTLTVSNMSPEDSSIYLCSSGTGGAQETQYFGPGTRLLVL.

The V and J genes are TRBV28 and TRBJ2-7, with unresolved D. V was trimmed by 9 bases and J by 7 bases, leaving 16 bases between them. Germline CDR1 is MDHEN and CDR2 is SYDVKM. The CDR3 runs 12 residues. The CDR3 DNA follows: TGTGCCAGGAGTCTCCCTGGGCGGGAGCAGTACTTC. Translation gives CARSLPGREQYF.

Remarks on this clonotype: The junction departs from germline at one end; a sequencing error may be responsible. V gene TRBV6-1 combines with J gene TRBJ2-5; maybe TRBD1 (6 bases). The CDR3 extends over 14 amino acids. In germline, CDR1 is MNHNS, CDR2 SASEGT. CDR3: CTSSEWDIQEAQYF. CDR3 nucleotides: TGTACCAGCAGTGAATGGGACATACAAGAGGCCCAGTACTTC.